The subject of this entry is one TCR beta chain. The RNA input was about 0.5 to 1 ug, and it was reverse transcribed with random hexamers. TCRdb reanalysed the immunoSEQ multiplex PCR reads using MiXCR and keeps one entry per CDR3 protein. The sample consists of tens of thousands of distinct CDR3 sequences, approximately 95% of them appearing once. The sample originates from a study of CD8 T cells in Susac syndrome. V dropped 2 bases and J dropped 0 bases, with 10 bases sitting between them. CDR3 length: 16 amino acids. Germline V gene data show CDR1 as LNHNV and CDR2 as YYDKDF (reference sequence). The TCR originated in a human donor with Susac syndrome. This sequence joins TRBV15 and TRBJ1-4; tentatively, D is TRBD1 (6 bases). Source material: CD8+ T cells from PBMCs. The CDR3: CATSRTQGATNEKLFF. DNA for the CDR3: TGTGCCACCAGCAGAACACAGGGTGCAACTAATGAAAAACTGTTTTTT.